Listed below are T cell receptor beta chains from one sample, sequenced in a study of shared clonotypes between healthy human individuals. This table comes from immunoSEQ multiplex PCR, and its TCRdb copy is limited to in-frame clones, with some not included. This sample has about 2 million clones, with 85% to 95% found just once. Sequencing was performed on naive CD8+ T cells sorted from blood. The receptors here all came from a young man in good health. Each CDR3 is given without its conserved first and last residue.

j_gene: TRBJ2-7; v_gene: TRBV7-2; CDR3aa: ASSPNERDGLGYEQY
j_gene: TRBJ1-4; v_gene: TRBV27; CDR3aa: ASSTIQPFAENEKLF
j_gene: TRBJ1-1; v_gene: TRBV27; CDR3aa: ASSLSYQREAF
j_gene: TRBJ2-1; v_gene: TRBV2; CDR3aa: ASSDRGTYNEQF
j_gene: TRBJ1-2; v_gene: TRBV28; CDR3aa: ASSPPGTGAAYYGYT
j_gene: TRBJ1-5; v_gene: TRBV28; CDR3aa: ASSPTGPQPQH
j_gene: TRBJ2-7; v_gene: TRBV4-3; CDR3aa: ASSQALAGSYEQY
j_gene: TRBJ1-2; v_gene: TRBV7-6; CDR3aa: ASSLALNYGYT
j_gene: TRBJ2-5; v_gene: TRBV7-9; CDR3aa: ASSPRTEQETQY
j_gene: TRBJ1-2; v_gene: TRBV14; CDR3aa: ASSQDLLGRAYGYT
j_gene: TRBJ1-6; v_gene: TRBV5-6; CDR3aa: ASSLGDRSYNSPLH
j_gene: TRBJ1-2; v_gene: TRBV7-9; CDR3aa: ASSLVSSKDYGYT
j_gene: TRBJ2-5; v_gene: TRBV7-9; CDR3aa: ASSSPRDRGETQY
j_gene: TRBJ2-1; v_gene: TRBV7-9; CDR3aa: ASSSGRLYNEQF
j_gene: TRBJ2-7; v_gene: TRBV13; CDR3aa: ASSHPDDGPYEQY
j_gene: TRBJ2-5; v_gene: TRBV11-3; CDR3aa: ASSLDGGETQY
j_gene: TRBJ1-2; v_gene: TRBV28; CDR3aa: ASSGQGLYGYT
j_gene: TRBJ2-7; v_gene: TRBV11-2; CDR3aa: ASSVDSPYEQY
j_gene: TRBJ2-7; v_gene: TRBV19; CDR3aa: ASSLAGRNFSYEQY
j_gene: TRBJ2-5; v_gene: TRBV5-1; CDR3aa: ASSSRVLRRQETQY
j_gene: TRBJ2-7; v_gene: TRBV5-4; CDR3aa: ASSSGGPSYEQY
j_gene: TRBJ2-7; v_gene: TRBV18; CDR3aa: ASSRQGSYEQY
j_gene: TRBJ2-3; v_gene: TRBV9; CDR3aa: ASTLQGTSTDTQY
j_gene: TRBJ2-1; v_gene: TRBV9; CDR3aa: ASTPGLAANEQF
j_gene: TRBJ1-2; v_gene: TRBV5-5; CDR3aa: ASSLALGILYGYT
j_gene: TRBJ2-1; v_gene: TRBV4-2; CDR3aa: ASSTRLAGAPGDEQF
j_gene: TRBJ2-3; v_gene: TRBV28; CDR3aa: ASSLLGTSGGKTTDTQY
j_gene: TRBJ1-1; v_gene: TRBV7-9; CDR3aa: ASSSAHEGKAEAF
j_gene: TRBJ1-4; v_gene: TRBV10-3; CDR3aa: AISGRDGEKLF
j_gene: TRBJ1-5; v_gene: TRBV6-5; CDR3aa: ASSLGYGQPQH
j_gene: TRBJ2-6; v_gene: TRBV6-5; CDR3aa: ASSSVTDPGANVLT
j_gene: TRBJ1-1; v_gene: TRBV6-4; CDR3aa: ASSDSRQGRTEAF
j_gene: TRBJ1-1; v_gene: TRBV14; CDR3aa: ASRGRGSNEAF
j_gene: TRBJ2-1; v_gene: TRBV7-9; CDR3aa: ASSPEGDFFYNEQF
j_gene: TRBJ2-3; v_gene: TRBV5-6; CDR3aa: ASSWVAGEEDTQY
j_gene: TRBJ2-1; v_gene: TRBV4-1; CDR3aa: ASSPTPLADHGHEQF
j_gene: TRBJ2-1; v_gene: TRBV13; CDR3aa: ASSLAGTGGYNEQF
j_gene: TRBJ2-3; v_gene: TRBV7-9; CDR3aa: ATEALSTDTQY
j_gene: TRBJ2-1; v_gene: TRBV9; CDR3aa: ASSVEGWSEQF
j_gene: TRBJ2-5; v_gene: TRBV7-9; CDR3aa: ASSLEASAAETQY
j_gene: TRBJ2-3; v_gene: TRBV27; CDR3aa: ASSTHLASTDTQY
j_gene: TRBJ2-1; v_gene: TRBV12-5; CDR3aa: ASGSPSGSLYNEQF
j_gene: TRBJ1-4; v_gene: TRBV10-2; CDR3aa: ASSDGRESATNEKLF
j_gene: TRBJ2-1; v_gene: TRBV2; CDR3aa: ASSESHGSYNEQF
j_gene: TRBJ2-7; v_gene: TRBV11-2; CDR3aa: ASSLWEGENEQY
j_gene: TRBJ2-3; v_gene: TRBV5-4; CDR3aa: ASSLATGTGEGTQY
j_gene: TRBJ2-1; v_gene: TRBV28; CDR3aa: ASSASAAYNEQF
j_gene: TRBJ2-3; v_gene: TRBV19; CDR3aa: ASSIDLETPRTDTQY
j_gene: TRBJ2-1; v_gene: TRBV7-9; CDR3aa: ASSSAGPYNEQF
j_gene: TRBJ1-6; v_gene: TRBV4-1; CDR3aa: ASSQDLGDNSPLH
j_gene: TRBJ2-5; v_gene: TRBV7-9; CDR3aa: ASSLPQQGRVETQY
j_gene: TRBJ2-3; v_gene: TRBV7-9; CDR3aa: ASSLDSGTVDTQY
j_gene: TRBJ1-5; v_gene: TRBV5-4; CDR3aa: ASSKDRGRYSNQPQH